The sequence of this T cell receptor (beta chain) was determined in a study of blood T cell repertoires in COVID-19. Across the study: Acute and convalescent COVID-19 samples came from the United States, Italy and Spain. T cells, B-cell-depleted T cells, or PBMCs provided the cDNA or gDNA that served as material.

Per germline, CDR1 SEHNR and CDR2 FQNEAQ (reference sequence). The CDR3 spans 10 residues. In the study's own analysis: Counts of nucleated cells, estimated from reference gene primer amplification, were obtained. Generated by immunoSEQ multiplex PCR, the TCRdb table keeps only in-frame clones and is missing some. The V and J calls and clone size were taken over from that table, and D and trimming were inferred from the DNA. The repertoire holds 90,000 to 130,000 clones, with 60% to 80% as singletons. Points on this clone: A junction boundary mismatches the germline segment, possibly from a read error.

The clonotype originates from an elderly woman with active or convalescent COVID-19. Specimen: peripheral blood. The rearrangement joins TRBV7-9 to TRBJ2-5, with TRBD1 as a possible D gene (5 bases). The CDR3 DNA follows: TGTGCCAGCAGCCAGGACACAGAGAACTTC. This encodes CASSQDTENF.